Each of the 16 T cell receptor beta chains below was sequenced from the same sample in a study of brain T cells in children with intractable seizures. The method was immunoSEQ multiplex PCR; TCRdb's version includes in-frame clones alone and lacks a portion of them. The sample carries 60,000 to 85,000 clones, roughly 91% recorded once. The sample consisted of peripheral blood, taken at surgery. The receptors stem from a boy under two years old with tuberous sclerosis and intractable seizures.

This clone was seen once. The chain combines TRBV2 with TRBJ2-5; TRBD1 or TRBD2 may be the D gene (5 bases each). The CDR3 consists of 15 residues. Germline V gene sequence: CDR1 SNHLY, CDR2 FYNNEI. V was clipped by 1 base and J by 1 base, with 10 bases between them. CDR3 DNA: TGTGCCAGCAGTGAAGGGCCGGGACCCCAAGAGACCCAGTACTTC. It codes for CASSEGPGPQETQYF.

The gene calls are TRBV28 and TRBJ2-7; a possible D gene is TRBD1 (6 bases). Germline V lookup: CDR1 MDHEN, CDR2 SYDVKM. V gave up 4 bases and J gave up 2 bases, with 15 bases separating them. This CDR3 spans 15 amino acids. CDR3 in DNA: TGTGCCAGCAGTTCCCTGCACAGGGCCCCCTACGAGCAGTACTTC. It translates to CASSSLHRAPYEQYF.

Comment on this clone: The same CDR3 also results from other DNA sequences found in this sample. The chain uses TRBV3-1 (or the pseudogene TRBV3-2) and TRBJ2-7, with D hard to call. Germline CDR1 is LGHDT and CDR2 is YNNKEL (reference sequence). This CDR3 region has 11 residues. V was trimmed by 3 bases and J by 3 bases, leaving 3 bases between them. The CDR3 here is CASSHSYEQYF. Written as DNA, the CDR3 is TGTGCCAGCAGCCACAGCTACGAGCAGTACTTC.

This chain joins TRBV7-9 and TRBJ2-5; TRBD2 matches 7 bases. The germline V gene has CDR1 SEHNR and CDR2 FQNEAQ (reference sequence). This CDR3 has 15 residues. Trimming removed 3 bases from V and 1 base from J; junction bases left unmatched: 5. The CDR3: CASSFLAAVQETQYF. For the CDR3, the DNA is TGTGCCAGCAGCTTCCTAGCGGCTGTCCAAGAGACCCAGTACTTC.

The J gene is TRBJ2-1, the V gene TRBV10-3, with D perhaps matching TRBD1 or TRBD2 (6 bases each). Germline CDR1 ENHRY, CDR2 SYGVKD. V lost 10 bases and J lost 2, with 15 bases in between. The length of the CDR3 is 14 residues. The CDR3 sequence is CATTRGDTYNEQFF. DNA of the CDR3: TGTGCCACCACGAGGGGGGACACCTACAATGAGCAGTTCTTC.

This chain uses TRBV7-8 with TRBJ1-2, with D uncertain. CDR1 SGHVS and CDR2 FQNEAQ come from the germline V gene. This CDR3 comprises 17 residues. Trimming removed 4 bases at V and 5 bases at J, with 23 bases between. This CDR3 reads CASSSVIAATPRYGYTF. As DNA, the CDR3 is TGTGCCAGCAGCTCTGTCATTGCGGCAACCCCACGTTATGGCTACACCTTC.

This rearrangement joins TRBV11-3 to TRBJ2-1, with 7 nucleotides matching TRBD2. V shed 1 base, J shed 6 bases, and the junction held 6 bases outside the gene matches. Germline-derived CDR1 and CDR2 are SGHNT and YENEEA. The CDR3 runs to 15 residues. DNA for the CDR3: TGTGCCAGCAGCTTAGGCGGGAGACCCCTCAATGAGCAGTTCTTC. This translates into CASSLGGRPLNEQFF.

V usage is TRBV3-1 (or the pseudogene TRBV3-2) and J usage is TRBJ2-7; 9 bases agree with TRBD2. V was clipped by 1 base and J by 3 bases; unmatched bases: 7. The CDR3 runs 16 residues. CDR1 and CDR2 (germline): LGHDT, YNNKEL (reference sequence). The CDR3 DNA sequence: TGTGCCAGCAGCCAAGCTAGCGGGACGCCCCTCTACGAGCAGTACTTC. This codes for CASSQASGTPLYEQYF.

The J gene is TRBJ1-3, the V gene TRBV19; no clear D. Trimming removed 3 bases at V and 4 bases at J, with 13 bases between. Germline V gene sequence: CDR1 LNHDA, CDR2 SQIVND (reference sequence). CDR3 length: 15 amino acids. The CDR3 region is CASSIYWFQGNTIYF. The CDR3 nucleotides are TGTGCCAGTAGTATTTATTGGTTTCAGGGAAACACCATATATTTT.

The CDR3 DNA sequence: TGTGCCAGTAGTATAGATCGAGGACTAGCGCCGGGAACAGATACGCAGTATTTT. Translated: CASSIDRGLAPGTDTQYF. The genes are TRBV19 and TRBJ2-3, with TRBD2 matching 9 bases. The V gene's germline CDR1 is LNHDA and CDR2 SQIVND (reference sequence). Losses at the gene ends were 0 bases for V and 3 bases for J; bases not matched to a gene: 10. The CDR3 contains 18 residues.

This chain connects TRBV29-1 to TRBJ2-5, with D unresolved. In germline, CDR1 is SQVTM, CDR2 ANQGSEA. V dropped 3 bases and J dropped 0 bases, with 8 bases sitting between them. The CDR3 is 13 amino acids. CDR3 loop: CSVDRQYQETQYF. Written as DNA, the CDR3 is TGCAGCGTTGATCGCCAATACCAAGAGACCCAGTACTTC.

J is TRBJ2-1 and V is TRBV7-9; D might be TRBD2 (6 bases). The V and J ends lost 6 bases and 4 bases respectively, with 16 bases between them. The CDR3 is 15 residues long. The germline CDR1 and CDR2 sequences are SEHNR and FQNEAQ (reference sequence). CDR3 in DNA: TGTGCCAGCAGTTTCTTAGCGGATTCGTACAATGAGCAGTTCTTC. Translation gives CASSFLADSYNEQFF.

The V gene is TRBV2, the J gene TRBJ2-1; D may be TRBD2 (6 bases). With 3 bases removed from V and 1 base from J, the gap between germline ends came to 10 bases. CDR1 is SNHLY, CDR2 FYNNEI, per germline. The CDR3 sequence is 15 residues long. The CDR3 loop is CASSDYGSSYNEQFF. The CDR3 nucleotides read TGTGCCAGCAGTGATTACGGGAGTTCCTACAATGAGCAGTTCTTC.

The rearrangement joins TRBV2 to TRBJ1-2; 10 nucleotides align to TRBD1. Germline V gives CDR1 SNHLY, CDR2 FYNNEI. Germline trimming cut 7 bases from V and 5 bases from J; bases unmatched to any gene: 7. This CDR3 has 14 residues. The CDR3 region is CASIRDRGPYGYTF. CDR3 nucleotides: TGTGCCAGCATTCGGGACAGGGGACCTTATGGCTACACCTTC.

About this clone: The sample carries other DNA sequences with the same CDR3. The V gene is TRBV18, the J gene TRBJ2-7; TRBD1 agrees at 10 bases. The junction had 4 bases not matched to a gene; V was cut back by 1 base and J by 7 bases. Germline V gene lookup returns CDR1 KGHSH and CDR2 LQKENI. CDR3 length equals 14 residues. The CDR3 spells CASSPRTGGGEQYF. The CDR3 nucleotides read TGTGCCAGCTCACCACGGACAGGGGGGGGTGAGCAGTACTTC.

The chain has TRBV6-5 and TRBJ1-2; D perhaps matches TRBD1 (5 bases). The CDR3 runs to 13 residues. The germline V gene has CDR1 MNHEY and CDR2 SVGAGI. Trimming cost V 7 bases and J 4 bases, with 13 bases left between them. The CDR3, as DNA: TGTGCCAGCAAGGGTAGGGGTCTCTATGGCTACACCTTC. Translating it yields CASKGRGLYGYTF.